This T cell receptor (beta chain) is drawn from a study of T cell changes during pregnancy in multiple sclerosis. Using immunoSEQ multiplex PCR, the repertoire was profiled, and TCRdb retains in-frame clones only, with some absent. Seen here are roughly 110,000 clones, around 93% observed once, and the top ten hold 1.6%. This CDR3 region has 14 residues. Germline V gene lookup returns CDR1 LNHDA and CDR2 SQIVND (reference sequence). The V end was cut by 6 bases, the J end by 4 bases, with 15 bases between. The origin of this receptor is a female donor with multiple sclerosis, enrolled in a pregnancy study. V usage is TRBV19 and J usage is TRBJ1-1; D not resolved. The sample here was peripheral blood, taken after pregnancy. This CDR3 is CASSPPSRGTEAFF. In DNA form, the CDR3 reads TGTGCCAGTAGCCCTCCGAGCCGTGGCACTGAAGCTTTCTTT. The entire variable domain, with the rest obtained from reference TRBV19 and TRBJ1-1, is as follows: DGGITQSPKYLFRKEGQNVTLSCEQNLNHDAMYWYRQDPGQGLRLIYYSQIVNDFQKGDIAEGYSVSREKKESFPLTVTSAQKNPTAFYLCASSPPSRGTEAFFGQGTRLTVV.